What follows describes a single T cell receptor beta chain. How the authors handled the data: How many nucleated cells were present was estimated from reference gene primer amplification. Measured with immunoSEQ multiplex PCR; TCRdb has only the in-frame clones, and not every one. That table furnishes V, J and clone size, whereas the DNA furnished D and trimming. The table includes 250,000 or so clones, roughly 86% detected once. The participants were between about 18 and 90 years old and came from under 25 US areas. Researchers sorted participants into cohorts using their self-reported clinical history. This entry is derived from a study of blood T cell repertoires in COVID-19. Study-wide background: The United States, Italy and Spain provided the acute and convalescent COVID-19 samples.

CDR1 and CDR2 (germline): LNHNV, YYDKDF (reference sequence). The CDR3 covers 16 residues. V shed 0 bases, J shed 6 bases, and the junction held 9 bases outside the gene matches. The source is a woman aged 30 to 39 with acute COVID-19. The chain links TRBV15 to TRBJ2-3; 7 nucleotides line up with TRBD2. What was sequenced was PBMCs or T cells enriched from blood (not recorded which). CDR3 amino acids: CATSRDVSGADDTQYF. The CDR3 DNA reads as TGTGCCACCAGCAGAGATGTCAGCGGGGCCGATGATACGCAGTATTTT.